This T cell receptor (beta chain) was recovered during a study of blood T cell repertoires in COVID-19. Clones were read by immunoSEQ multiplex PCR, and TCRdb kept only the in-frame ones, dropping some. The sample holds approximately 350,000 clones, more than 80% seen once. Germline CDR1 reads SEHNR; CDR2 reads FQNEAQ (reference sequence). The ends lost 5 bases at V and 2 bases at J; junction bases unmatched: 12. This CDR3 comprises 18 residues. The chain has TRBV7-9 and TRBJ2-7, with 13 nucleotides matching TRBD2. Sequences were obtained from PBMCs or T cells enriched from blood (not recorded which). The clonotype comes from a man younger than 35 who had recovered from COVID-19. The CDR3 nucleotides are TGTGCCAGCAGCCCGGGACTAGCGGGAAGGGGCGCAACCTACGAGCAGTACTTC. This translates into CASSPGLAGRGATYEQYF.